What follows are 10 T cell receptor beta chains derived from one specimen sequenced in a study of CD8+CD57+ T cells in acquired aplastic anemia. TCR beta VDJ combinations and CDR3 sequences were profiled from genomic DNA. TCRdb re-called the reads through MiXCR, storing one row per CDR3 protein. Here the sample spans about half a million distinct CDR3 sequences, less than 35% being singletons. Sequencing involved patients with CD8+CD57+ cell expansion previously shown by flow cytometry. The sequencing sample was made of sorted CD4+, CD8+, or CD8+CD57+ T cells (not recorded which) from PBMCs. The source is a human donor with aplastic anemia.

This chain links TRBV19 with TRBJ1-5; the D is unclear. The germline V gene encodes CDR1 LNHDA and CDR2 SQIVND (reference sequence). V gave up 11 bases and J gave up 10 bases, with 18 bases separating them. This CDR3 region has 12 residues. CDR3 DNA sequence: TGTGCCGGAGATGAATCGGGGTTACCCCAGCATTTT. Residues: CAGDESGLPQHF.

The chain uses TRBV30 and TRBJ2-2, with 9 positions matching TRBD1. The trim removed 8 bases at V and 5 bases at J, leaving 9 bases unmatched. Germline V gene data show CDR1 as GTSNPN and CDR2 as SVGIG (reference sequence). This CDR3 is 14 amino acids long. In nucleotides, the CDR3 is TGTGCCCTGTATCCGGACAGGGGAACCGGGGAGCTGTTTTTT. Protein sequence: CALYPDRGTGELFF.

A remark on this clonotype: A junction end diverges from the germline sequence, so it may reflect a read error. CDR3 in amino acids: CASSEDRARDEQFF. The CDR3 nucleotides read TGTGCCAGCAGTGAGGACAGGGCGAGGGATGAGCAGTTCTTC. The genes are TRBV10-3 and TRBJ2-1; 8 bases line up with TRBD1. Germline lookup yields CDR1 ENHRY and CDR2 SYGVKD. The CDR3 consists of 14 residues.

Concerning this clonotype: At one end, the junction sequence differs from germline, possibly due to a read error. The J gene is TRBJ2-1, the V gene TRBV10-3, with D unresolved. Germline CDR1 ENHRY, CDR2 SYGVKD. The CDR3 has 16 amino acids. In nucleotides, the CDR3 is TGTGCCAGCAGTTACAGACTGCCGAGCTCCTACAATGAGCAGTTCTTC. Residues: CASSYRLPSSYNEQFF.

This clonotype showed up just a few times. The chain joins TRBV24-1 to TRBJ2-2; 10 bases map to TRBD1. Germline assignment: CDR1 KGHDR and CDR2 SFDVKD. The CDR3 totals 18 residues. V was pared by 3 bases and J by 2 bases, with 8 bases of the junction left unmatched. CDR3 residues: CATSDHDRGLINTGELFF. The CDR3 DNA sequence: TGTGCCACCAGTGATCATGACAGGGGGCTGATTAACACCGGGGAGCTGTTTTTT.

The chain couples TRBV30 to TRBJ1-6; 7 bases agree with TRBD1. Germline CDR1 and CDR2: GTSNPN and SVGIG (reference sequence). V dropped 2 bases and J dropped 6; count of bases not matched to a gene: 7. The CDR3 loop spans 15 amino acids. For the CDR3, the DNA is TGTGCCTGGAGTCCTGACAGGGCGGGTAATTCACCCCTCCACTTT. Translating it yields CAWSPDRAGNSPLHF.

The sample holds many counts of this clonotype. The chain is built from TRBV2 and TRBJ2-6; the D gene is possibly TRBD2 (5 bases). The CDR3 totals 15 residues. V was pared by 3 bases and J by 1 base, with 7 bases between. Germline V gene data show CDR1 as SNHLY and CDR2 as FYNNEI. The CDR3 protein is CASSDRRSGANVLTF. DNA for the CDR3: TGTGCCAGCAGTGATAGGAGGTCTGGGGCCAACGTCCTGACTTTC.

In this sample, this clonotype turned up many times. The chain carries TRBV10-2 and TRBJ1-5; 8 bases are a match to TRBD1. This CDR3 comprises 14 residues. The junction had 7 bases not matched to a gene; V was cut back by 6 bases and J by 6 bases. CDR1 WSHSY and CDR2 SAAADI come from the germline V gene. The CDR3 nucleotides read TGCGCCAGCAGCGAGGGACAGGCAGGTCAGCCCCAGCATTTT. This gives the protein CASSEGQAGQPQHF.

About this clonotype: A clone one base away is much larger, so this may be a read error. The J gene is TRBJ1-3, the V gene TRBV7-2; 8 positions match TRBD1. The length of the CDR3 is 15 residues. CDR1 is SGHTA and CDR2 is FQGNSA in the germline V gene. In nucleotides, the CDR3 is TGTGCCAGCAGCTATAACAGGGGGTCTGGAAACACCATACATTTT. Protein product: CASSYNRGSGNTIHF.

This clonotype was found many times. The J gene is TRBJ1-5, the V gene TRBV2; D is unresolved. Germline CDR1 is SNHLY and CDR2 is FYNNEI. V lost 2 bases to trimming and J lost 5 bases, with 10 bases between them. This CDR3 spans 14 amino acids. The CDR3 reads CASSETVRDQPQHF. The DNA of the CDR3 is TGTGCCAGCAGTGAAACAGTTCGTGATCAGCCCCAGCATTTT.